This T cell receptor beta chain was sequenced during a study of shared clonotypes between healthy human individuals. Cells designated naive CD8 were CD45RO-negative and were positively selected for CCR7, with terminally differentiated effector memory CD45RA+ cells excluded. CDR1 is SGHDT and CDR2 is YYEEEE in the germline V gene. This CDR3 is built from 14 residues. The junction had 5 bases not matched to a gene; V was cut back by 5 bases and J by 9 bases. This table comes from immunoSEQ multiplex PCR, and its TCRdb copy is limited to in-frame clones, with some not included. The table shows approximately 650,000 clones, with nearly 97% occurring only once.

The chain combines TRBV5-6 with TRBJ2-1, with 13 positions matching TRBD2. The sequence was collected from a woman aged 25 to 45 in good health. The sample taken for sequencing was naive CD8+ T cells sorted from blood. In nucleotides, the CDR3 is TGTGCCAGCAGTTTTGGACTAGCGGGAGTTGAGCAGTTCTTC. Translated, it gives CASSFGLAGVEQFF. Full variable domain (outside the CDR3, taken from reference TRBV5-6 and TRBJ2-1): DAGVTQSPTHLIKTRGQQVTLRCSPKSGHDTVSWYQQALGQGPQFIFQYYEEEERQRGNFPDRFSGHQFPNYSSELNVNALLLGDSALYLCASSFGLAGVEQFFGPGTRLTVL.